The following is a TCR beta chain sequence with its context. Its cognate antigen is unknown. The data derive from a study of graft-versus-host responses after intestinal transplantation. Study findings and constraints: GvH clones were found in recipient marrow; some appeared first in ileum or blood.

Using immunoSEQ multiplex PCR, the repertoire was profiled, and TCRdb retains in-frame clones only, with some absent. Of some 90,000 clones in the sample, about 90% were seen once. The source is a human donor who received an intestinal transplant. This specimen consisted of unstimulated CD8+ T cells sorted from spleen or lymph node cells, obtained before intestinal transplant.

The CDR3 reads CASSQGQGGGTEAFF. CDR3 sequence (DNA): TGTGCCAGCAGCCAAGGACAGGGAGGTGGCACTGAAGCTTTCTTT. J is TRBJ1-1 and V is TRBV4-2; 7 nucleotides line up with TRBD1. Germline CDR1 and CDR2: LGHNA and YNFKEQ. V lost 1 base to trimming and J lost 4 bases; unmatched junction nucleotides: 6. The CDR3 has 15 residues.